One and the same sample provided the 22 T cell receptor beta chains below, sequenced in a study of cytomegalovirus exposure and HLA in healthy donors. Use of 60 Vbeta and 13 Jbeta primers characterized the PCR. Here immunoSEQ multiplex PCR was the method, and the copy in TCRdb shows in-frame clones only, minus some. Of roughly 190,000 clones in the sample, about 80% are singletons; the top ten hold approximately 0.99%. Material: PBMCs. These receptors were collected from a woman in her 40s in good health and CMV-seronegative.

The chain recombines TRBV7-2 with TRBJ2-7, with D possibly TRBD1 on 6 matching bases. Germline V gene data show CDR1 as SGHTA and CDR2 as FQGNSA. Trimming removed 0 bases at V and 2 bases at J, with 8 bases between. The CDR3 has 14 amino acids. The CDR3 DNA sequence: TGTGCCAGCAGCTTAGCCTCAGGGGCCTACGAGCAGTACTTC. It yields the protein CASSLASGAYEQYF.

The rearrangement links TRBV15 to TRBJ2-2; TRBD2 agrees at 13 bases. CDR3 length: 20 residues. Germline lookup yields CDR1 LNHNV and CDR2 YYDKDF (reference sequence). V lost 2 bases to trimming and J lost 8 bases; unmatched junction nucleotides: 17. CDR3 in amino acids: CATSRLGTRRGLAGSGELFF. CDR3 bases: TGTGCCACCAGCAGACTGGGGACTCGGAGGGGACTAGCGGGGTCTGGGGAGCTGTTTTTT.

J is TRBJ2-6 and V is TRBV5-1; 8 nucleotides line up with TRBD1. CDR1 is SGHRS and CDR2 is YFSETQ in the germline V gene. This CDR3 is built from 17 residues. Unmatched junction bases numbered 8, after V lost 4 bases and J lost 2 bases. The CDR3: CASSQIEQGAGANVLTF. The CDR3 DNA reads TGCGCCAGCAGCCAAATCGAACAGGGGGCTGGGGCCAACGTCCTGACTTTC.

The V and J genes are TRBV27 and TRBJ2-3; 11 nucleotides line up with TRBD2. Germline V gives CDR1 MNHEY, CDR2 SMNVEV (reference sequence). V shed 4 bases, J shed 4 bases, and the junction held 1 base outside the gene matches. CDR3 length: 14 residues. The CDR3: CASSSGLAADTQYF. The CDR3 region has the DNA TGTGCCAGCAGTTCGGGACTAGCGGCAGATACGCAGTATTTT.

The table lists this clone with a few counts. The V call is TRBV5-1, the J call TRBJ2-1; 7 nucleotides line up with TRBD2. CDR3 length: 15 residues. J gave up 6 bases and V 1 base, and 7 bases lay outside the gene matches. Per germline, CDR1 SGHRS and CDR2 YFSETQ. This chain's CDR3 is CASSLRAGSGNEQFF. The CDR3 nucleotides are TGCGCCAGCAGCTTGCGAGCGGGATCTGGCAATGAGCAGTTCTTC.

This rearrangement joins TRBV5-1 to TRBJ1-1; tentatively, D is TRBD1 (6 bases). Germline CDR1 is SGHRS and CDR2 is YFSETQ. There are 13 residues in the CDR3. V was clipped by 4 bases and J by 6 bases, with 13 bases between them. The CDR3 DNA is TGCGCCAGCAGCCCGAGGGACATTTCTGAAGCTTTCTTT. Translating gives CASSPRDISEAFF.

The genes are TRBV5-4 and TRBJ2-3; 10 bases fit TRBD1. Germline V gene data show CDR1 as SGHNT and CDR2 as YYREEE (reference sequence). The CDR3 sequence is 16 residues long. Trimming took 4 bases from V and 4 from J; bases not matched to a gene: 9. This CDR3 reads CASSVSQGQGADTQYF. The CDR3 nucleotides read TGTGCCAGCAGCGTATCCCAAGGACAGGGGGCAGATACGCAGTATTTT.

The gene calls are TRBV7-9 and TRBJ1-5, with D possibly TRBD1 on 5 matching bases. This CDR3 is built from 16 residues. CDR1 SEHNR and CDR2 FQNEAQ come from the germline V gene (reference sequence). V shed 1 base and J shed 7 bases, with 17 bases lying between them. CDR3 loop: CASSLVSGGRGQPQHF. CDR3 nucleotide sequence: TGTGCCAGCAGCTTAGTGAGTGGGGGGAGAGGCCAGCCCCAGCATTTT. The entire variable domain, with the rest obtained from reference TRBV7-9 and TRBJ1-5, is as follows: DTGVSQNPRHKITKRGQNVTFRCDPISEHNRLYWYRQTLGQGPEFLTYFQNEAQLEKSRLLSDRFSAERPKGSFSTLEIQRTEQGDSAMYLCASSLVSGGRGQPQHFGDGTRLSIL.

The V gene is TRBV21-1, the J gene TRBJ2-1; the table gives TRBD2 as D, unverified against the DNA. TRBV21-1 has pseudogene status. CDR3 length: 16 residues. The CDR3 sequence: CASSKSLAGGLNEQFF. The CDR3, as DNA: TGTGCCAGCAGCAAAAGTCTAGCGGGAGGTCTCAATGAGCAGTTCTTC.

The V and J genes are TRBV5-1 and TRBJ2-7; 9 bases map to TRBD2. Germline V CDR1 and CDR2: SGHRS, YFSETQ. V shed 4 bases, J shed 5 bases, and the junction held 7 bases outside the gene matches. CDR3 length: 14 residues. CDR3 sequence reads: CASSQSGRIDEQYF. The CDR3 DNA is TGCGCCAGCAGCCAAAGCGGGAGGATCGACGAGCAGTACTTC.

The chain recombines TRBV6-6 with TRBJ2-7, with 8 bases fitting TRBD2. The V and J ends lost 6 bases and 7 bases, in that order; junction bases with no gene match: 8. Germline V gene sequence: CDR1 MNHNY, CDR2 SVGAGI (reference sequence). The CDR3 is made up of 13 amino acids. The CDR3 region has the DNA TGTGCCAGCAGCCCCGGGAGGGCCGGAGAGCAGTACTTC. It specifies CASSPGRAGEQYF.

V usage is TRBV19 and J usage is TRBJ1-1; D remains unclear. Trimming took 3 bases from V and 4 from J, leaving 12 bases between them. CDR1 is LNHDA, CDR2 SQIVND, per germline (reference sequence). The CDR3 sequence is 14 residues long. Here the CDR3 DNA reads TGTGCCAGTAGTATTTCCCCCATCGGCACTGAAGCTTTCTTT. This codes for CASSISPIGTEAFF.

This chain links TRBV18 with TRBJ2-1, with 9 bases aligning to TRBD2. From germline, CDR1 is KGHSH and CDR2 LQKENI. The CDR3 contains 16 residues. V lost 6 bases to trimming and J lost 2 bases; unmatched junction nucleotides: 8. The CDR3 coding sequence is TGTGCCAGCTCGCCTCTTAGCGGGAGTGCCTACAATGAGCAGTTCTTC. It specifies CASSPLSGSAYNEQFF.

A few counts support this clone. The same CDR3 also results from other DNA sequences found in this sample. The chain links TRBV6-5 to TRBJ2-1; 13 nucleotides line up with TRBD2. Trimming cost V 4 bases and J 4 bases; bases outside gene matches: 4. The CDR3 loop spans 16 amino acids. The germline V gene encodes CDR1 MNHEY and CDR2 SVGAGI. CDR3 DNA sequence: TGTGCCAGCAGTTCCCGGACTAGCGGGAGTTACAATGAGCAGTTCTTC. This codes for CASSSRTSGSYNEQFF.

This clone was seen a handful of times. The chain recombines TRBV18 with TRBJ1-2, with 8 nucleotides matching TRBD1. The CDR3 runs to 16 residues. After removal of 5 bases from V and 2 bases from J, the junction contained 10 bases not matched to a gene. CDR1 is KGHSH and CDR2 is LQKENI in the germline V gene. The CDR3 here is CASSTLTGGLNYGYTF. CDR3 in DNA: TGTGCCAGCTCAACGTTAACAGGGGGTTTAAACTATGGCTACACCTTC.

The chain uses TRBV5-1 and TRBJ2-1; 9 bases line up with TRBD2. Looked up from germline, CDR1 is SGHRS and CDR2 is YFSETQ. This CDR3 is built from 19 residues. Trimming removed 0 bases from V and 1 base from J; junction bases left unmatched: 11. The CDR3: CASSLAGGRAESSYNEQFF. In DNA form, the CDR3 reads TGCGCCAGCAGCTTGGCTGGCGGGAGGGCCGAGAGTTCCTACAATGAGCAGTTCTTC.

The CDR3 DNA follows: TGTGCCAGCAGCTTAGACGTAGCGGGAGGTACGCAGTATTTT. Protein: CASSLDVAGGTQYF. The chain couples TRBV7-2 to TRBJ2-3, with 10 bases matching TRBD2. CDR3 size: 14 residues. Germline V gene sequence: CDR1 SGHTA, CDR2 FQGNSA. The V segment lost 1 base and the J segment 8 bases; nucleotides outside the gene matches: 3.

J is TRBJ1-1 and V is TRBV5-1; 9 nucleotides line up with TRBD1. The CDR3 length is 16 residues. Trimming at V came to 0 bases and at J to 3 bases, leaving 6 bases not matched to a gene. CDR1 and CDR2 from the germline V gene are SGHRS and YFSETQ. The CDR3 DNA reads as TGCGCCAGCAGCTTGGAGGGGACAGGGTGGGACACTGAAGCTTTCTTT. Residues: CASSLEGTGWDTEAFF.

The sample holds one count of this clone. The chain has TRBV30 and TRBJ2-3; TRBD1 agrees at 8 bases. The junction had 3 bases not matched to a gene; V was cut back by 4 bases and J by 3 bases. This CDR3 is 13 amino acids long. From germline, CDR1 is GTSNPN and CDR2 SVGIG (reference sequence). The DNA for the CDR3 is TGTGCCTGGAAGAGGACAGGGACAGATACGCAGTATTTT. As protein: CAWKRTGTDTQYF.

This sequence joins TRBV19 and TRBJ1-2, with D tentatively TRBD1 (6 bases). V was cut by 9 bases and J by 7 bases, with 18 bases left in between. The CDR3 contains 13 residues. Germline loops: CDR1 LNHDA, CDR2 SQIVND (reference sequence). CDR3 in amino acids: CASRGGGGGGYTF. The CDR3 region has the DNA TGTGCCAGCAGAGGGGGGGGCGGAGGTGGCTACACCTTC.

J is TRBJ1-3 and V is TRBV7-2, with D uncertain. Trimming removed 5 bases at V and 0 bases at J, with 14 bases between. The germline gives CDR1 SGHTA, CDR2 FQGNSA. The CDR3 covers 16 residues. The CDR3 sequence: CASSMPGIVSGNTIYF. The CDR3 DNA reads TGTGCCAGCAGCATGCCGGGGATCGTCTCTGGAAACACCATATATTTT.

Turning to this clone: Other DNA sequences from this sample encode an identical CDR3 as well. The rearrangement uses TRBV5-1 and TRBJ1-3, with D perhaps matching TRBD1 (5 bases). V was shortened by 4 bases and J by 0 bases, with 8 bases between the two germline ends. Germline V gives CDR1 SGHRS, CDR2 YFSETQ. The CDR3 spans 14 residues. Here the CDR3 reads CASSGGSSGNTIYF. In DNA, the CDR3 is TGCGCCAGCAGCGGGGGGTCCTCTGGAAACACCATATATTTT.